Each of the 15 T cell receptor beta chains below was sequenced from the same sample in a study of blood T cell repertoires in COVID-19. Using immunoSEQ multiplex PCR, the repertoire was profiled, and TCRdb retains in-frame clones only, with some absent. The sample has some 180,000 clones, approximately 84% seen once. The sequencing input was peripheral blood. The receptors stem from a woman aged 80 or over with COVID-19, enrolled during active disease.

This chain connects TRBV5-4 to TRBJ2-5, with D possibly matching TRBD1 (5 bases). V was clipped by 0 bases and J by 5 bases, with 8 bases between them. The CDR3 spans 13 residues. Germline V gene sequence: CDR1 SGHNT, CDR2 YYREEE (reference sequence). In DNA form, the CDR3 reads TGTGCCAGCAGCTTGGGACAGTCCGAGACCCAGTACTTC. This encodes CASSLGQSETQYF.

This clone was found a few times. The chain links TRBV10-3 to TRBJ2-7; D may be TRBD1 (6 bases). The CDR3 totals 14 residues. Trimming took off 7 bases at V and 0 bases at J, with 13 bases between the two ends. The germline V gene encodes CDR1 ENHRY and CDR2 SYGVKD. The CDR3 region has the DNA TGTGCCATCACGGGACAAGATTCCTCCTACGAGCAGTACTTC. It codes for CAITGQDSSYEQYF.

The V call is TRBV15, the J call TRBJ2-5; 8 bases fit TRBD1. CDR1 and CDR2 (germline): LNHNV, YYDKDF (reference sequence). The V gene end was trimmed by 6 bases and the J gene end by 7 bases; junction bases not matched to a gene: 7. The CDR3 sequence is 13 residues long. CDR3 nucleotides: TGTGCCACCAGGGACAGGGATCTATGGACCCAGTACTTC. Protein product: CATRDRDLWTQYF. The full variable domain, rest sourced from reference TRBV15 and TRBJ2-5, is DAMVIQNPRYQVTQFGKPVTLSCSQTLNHNVMYWYQQKSSQAPKLLFHYYDKDFNNEADTPDNFQSRRPNTSFCFLDIRSPGLGDTAMYLCATRDRDLWTQYFGPGTRLLVL.

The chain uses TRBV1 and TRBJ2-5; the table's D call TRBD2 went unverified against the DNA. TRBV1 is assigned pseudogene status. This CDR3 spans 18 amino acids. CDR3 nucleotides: TGCACCAGCAGCCAAGAAGGGAGGGGGCTAGCGGGGTTAGAGACCCAGTACTTC. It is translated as CTSSQEGRGLAGLETQYF.

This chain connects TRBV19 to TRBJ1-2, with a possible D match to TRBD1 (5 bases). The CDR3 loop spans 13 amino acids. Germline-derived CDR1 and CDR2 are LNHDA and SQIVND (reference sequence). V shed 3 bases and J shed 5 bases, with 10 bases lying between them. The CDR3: CASSMAGPYGYTF. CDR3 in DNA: TGTGCCAGTAGTATGGCGGGGCCTTATGGCTACACCTTC.

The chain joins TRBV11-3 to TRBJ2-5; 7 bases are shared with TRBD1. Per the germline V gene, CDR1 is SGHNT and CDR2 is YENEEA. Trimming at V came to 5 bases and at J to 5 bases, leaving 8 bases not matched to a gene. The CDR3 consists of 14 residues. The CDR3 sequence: CASSVSGGVETQYF. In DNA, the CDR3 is TGTGCCAGCAGCGTCTCAGGGGGAGTGGAGACCCAGTACTTC.

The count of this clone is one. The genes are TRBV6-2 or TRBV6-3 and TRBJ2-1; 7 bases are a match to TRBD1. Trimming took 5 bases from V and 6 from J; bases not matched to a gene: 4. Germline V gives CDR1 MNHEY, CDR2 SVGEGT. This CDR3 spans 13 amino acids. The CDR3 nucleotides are TGTGCCAGCAGTACATGGACAGGCAATGAGCAGTTCTTC. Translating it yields CASSTWTGNEQFF.

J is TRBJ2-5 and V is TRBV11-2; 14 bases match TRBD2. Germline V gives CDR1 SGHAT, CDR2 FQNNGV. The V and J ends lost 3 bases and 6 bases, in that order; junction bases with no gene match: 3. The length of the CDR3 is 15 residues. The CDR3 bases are TGTGCCAGCAGCTTGGGGACTAGCGGGAGAAAGACCCAGTACTTC. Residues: CASSLGTSGRKTQYF. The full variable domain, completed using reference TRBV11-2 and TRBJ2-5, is EAGVAQSPRYKIIEKRQSVAFWCNPISGHATLYWYQQILGQGPKLLIQFQNNGVVDDSQLPKDRFSAERLKGVDSTLKIQPAKLEDSAVYLCASSLGTSGRKTQYFGPGTRLLVL.

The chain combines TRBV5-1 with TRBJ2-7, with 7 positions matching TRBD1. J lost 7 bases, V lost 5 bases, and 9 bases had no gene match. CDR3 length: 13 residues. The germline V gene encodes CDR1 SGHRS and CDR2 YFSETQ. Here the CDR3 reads CASRETGSSEQYF. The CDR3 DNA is TGCGCCAGCAGAGAGACAGGGTCCTCGGAGCAGTACTTC.

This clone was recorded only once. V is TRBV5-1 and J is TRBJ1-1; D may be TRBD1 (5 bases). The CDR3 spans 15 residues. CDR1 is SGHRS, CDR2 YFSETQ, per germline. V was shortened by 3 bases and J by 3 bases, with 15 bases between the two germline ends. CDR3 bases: TGCGCCAGCAGCTCTCTAACAGGCATCGACACTGAAGCTTTCTTT. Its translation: CASSSLTGIDTEAFF.

CDR3 amino acids: CASSFAGSYEQYF. The DNA for the CDR3 is TGTGCCAGCAGTTTCGCGGGATCCTACGAGCAGTACTTC. The rearrangement links TRBV12-3 or TRBV12-4 to TRBJ2-7, with D tentatively TRBD2 (6 bases). V lost 3 bases and J 1 base, leaving 7 bases between the germline ends. CDR3 size: 13 residues.

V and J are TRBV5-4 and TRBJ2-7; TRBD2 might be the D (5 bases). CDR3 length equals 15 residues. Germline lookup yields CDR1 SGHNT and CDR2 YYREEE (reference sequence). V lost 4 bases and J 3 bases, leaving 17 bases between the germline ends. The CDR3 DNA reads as TGTGCCAGCAGCAATGAAGGTGCGGGTAGCTACGAGCAGTACTTC. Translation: CASSNEGAGSYEQYF.

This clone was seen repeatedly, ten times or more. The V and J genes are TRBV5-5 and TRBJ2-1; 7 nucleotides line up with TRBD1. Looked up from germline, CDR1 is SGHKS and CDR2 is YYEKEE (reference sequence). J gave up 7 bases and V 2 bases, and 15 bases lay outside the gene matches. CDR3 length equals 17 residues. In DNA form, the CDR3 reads TGTGCCAGCAGCTTCTGGGATACGGGGACAGCTATGAATGAGCAGTTCTTC. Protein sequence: CASSFWDTGTAMNEQFF.

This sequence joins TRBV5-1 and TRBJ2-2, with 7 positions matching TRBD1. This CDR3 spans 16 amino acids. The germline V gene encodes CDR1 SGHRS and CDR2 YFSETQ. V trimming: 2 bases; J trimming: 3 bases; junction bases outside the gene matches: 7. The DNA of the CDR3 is TGCGCCAGCAGCTTCTTCAAGGGGGCCGACACCGGGGAGCTGTTTTTT. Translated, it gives CASSFFKGADTGELFF.

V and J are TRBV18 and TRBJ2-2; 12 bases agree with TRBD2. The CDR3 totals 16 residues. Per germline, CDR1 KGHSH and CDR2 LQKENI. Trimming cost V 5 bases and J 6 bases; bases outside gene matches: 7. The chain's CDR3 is CASSTTSGSISGELFF. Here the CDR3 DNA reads TGTGCCAGCTCAACGACTAGCGGGAGTATTTCCGGGGAGCTGTTTTTT.